Detailed here is one TCR beta chain. Which antigen it targets is not known. Qualities for individual bases were not recorded, and no much larger clone is one base off. CDR1 and CDR2 were assigned from the germline V gene as SNHLY and FYNNEI. Counted from cysteine to phenylalanine, this CDR3 has 12 amino acids. CDR3 DNA is the only sequence kept; it has 36 bases, read in frame from the first base. Compared with germline, V lacks 4 bases and J lacks 6 bases; bases without a gene match: 1. This specimen comes from a study of T-cell reconstitution after alpha-beta-depleted transplantation in children (TCRdb year 2016). Concerning the study at large: Using TCR repertoire profiling, the study followed T-cell immune reconstitution in a quantitative way in children after TCRalphabeta/CD19-depleted allogeneic hematopoietic cell transplantation.

In light of the paper, this sample's treatment or condition label describes: allogeneic hematopoietic cell transplantation with graft depleted of TCRalphabeta T cells and CD19 B cells. Transplant recipients were children who received TCRalphabeta/CD19-depleted allogeneic hematopoietic cell grafts. The paper as a whole reports these results and caveats: Apparently early alphabetaT-cell count recovery about two months after transplant reportedly relied on only several hundred rapidly expanded clones derived from non-depleted graft cells. In some patients, the high TCRbeta diversity seen at day 60 was put down to recipient T cells and intrathymic progenitors that had survived conditioning. Over subsequent months, a decline in hyperexpanded clone frequencies was noted, and after one year, T-cell counts and TCRbeta diversity were mostly ascribed to newly produced T cells.

The protocol used for the library was PCR. This sample was sequenced with an Illumina HiSeq 2500. TCR library preparation used molecular barcoding, with unique molecular identifiers applied to normalize quantification of the TCRbeta repertoire. The public reads were quality trimmed at Q25 with fastp and then assembled into clones with MiXCR by TCRdb, keeping productive beta chains. One record per CDR3 amino acid sequence lists the most common genes and DNA. Here the sample has some 120,000 distinct CDR3 sequences; approximately 22% occur a single time. Approximately 10% of the sample lies in the top ten.

Here the chain combines TRBV2 and TRBJ2-7; 9 nucleotides in the junction match TRBD2. The receptor's source is a male patient aged 2 to 10 who had a stem cell transplant for chronic granulomatous disease, so the T cells may come from the graft donor. The specimen was PBMCs, mostly from graft donor cells, collected 180 days after TCRalphabeta/CD19-depleted stem cell transplant. Here is the DNA: TGTGCCAGCAGTGCTAGCGGGATCGAGCAGTACTTC. This gives the protein CASSASGIEQYF.